This TCR beta chain was captured in a study of human T cells and chemical hapten exposure. Across the study: Skin on the upper inner arm, roughly 2 cm by roughly 2 cm in size, was sensitized with 2% DPC. Patients were mainly female, each with alopecia areata, totalis or universalis.

Time point given: patch test 1, 2 weeks after DPC sensitization. This sample's treatment: therapeutic diphenylcyclopropenone sensitization with weekly scalp DPC. This clonotype was seen more than once but under ten times. Source study methods: Sampled TCR counts reached a median of approximately 100,000 per sample, with values ranging from 23,224 to 690,600. TCRdb reanalysed the RACE reads using MiXCR and keeps one entry per CDR3 protein. The V and J calls were determined by TCRdb, not by the authors. The table has 150,000 to 200,000 distinct CDR3 sequences, about a fifth seen once; the top ten hold about 6.7%. From germline, CDR1 is WNHNN and CDR2 SYGVQD (reference sequence). The CDR3 is 12 residues long. V lost 4 bases and J lost 2, with 0 bases in between.

The sample consisted of whole blood, taken in connection with sensitization to the hapten diphenylcyclopropenone (DPC). This TCR was recovered from a woman aged 50 to 60 with alopecia areata. Some clones in this sample may be carry-over from other donors' samples. V gene TRBV10-1 combines with J gene TRBJ2-6, with D unresolved. The CDR3, as DNA: TGCGCCAGCAGTGCTGGGGCCAACGTCCTGACTTTC. Encoded protein: CASSAGANVLTF.